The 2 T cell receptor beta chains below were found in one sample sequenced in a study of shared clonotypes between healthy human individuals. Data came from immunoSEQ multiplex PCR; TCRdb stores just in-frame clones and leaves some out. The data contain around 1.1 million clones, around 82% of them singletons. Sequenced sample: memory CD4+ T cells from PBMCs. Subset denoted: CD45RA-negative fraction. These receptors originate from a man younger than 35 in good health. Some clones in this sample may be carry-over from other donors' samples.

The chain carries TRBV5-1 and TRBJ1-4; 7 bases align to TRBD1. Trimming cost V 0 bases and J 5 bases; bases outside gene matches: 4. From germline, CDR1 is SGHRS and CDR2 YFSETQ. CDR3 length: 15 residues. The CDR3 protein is CASSLAGTVNEKLFF. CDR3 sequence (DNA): TGCGCCAGCAGCTTGGCCGGGACAGTCAATGAAAAACTGTTTTTT. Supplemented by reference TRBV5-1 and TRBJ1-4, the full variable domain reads KAGVTQTPRYLIKTRGQQVTLSCSPISGHRSVSWYQQTPGQGLQFLFEYFSETQRNKGNFPGRFSGRQFSNSRSEMNVSTLELGDSALYLCASSLAGTVNEKLFFGSGTQLSVL.

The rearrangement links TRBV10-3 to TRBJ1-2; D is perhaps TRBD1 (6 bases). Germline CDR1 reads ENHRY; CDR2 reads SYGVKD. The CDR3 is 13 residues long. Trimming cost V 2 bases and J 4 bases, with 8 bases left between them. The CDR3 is CAISEPGAYGYTF. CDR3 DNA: TGTGCCATCAGTGAGCCGGGGGCCTATGGCTACACCTTC.